This entry features one T cell receptor (beta chain) sequence. Antigen unknown. The sample has other DNA sequences that encode this CDR3 too. The data stem from a study of shared clonotypes between healthy human individuals. Study background: Each donor's CD8 memory used one plate, CD8 naive two, each CD4 subset three. Study results and caveats: Generally, estimated richness proved larger in naive subsets than it did in memory subsets.

Germline V gene sequence: CDR1 MNHNS, CDR2 SASEGT. The CDR3 length is 13 residues. V was cut by 0 bases and J by 2 bases, with 5 bases left in between. Sequencing was performed with immunoSEQ multiplex PCR; in TCRdb, only in-frame clones are kept and a portion is missing. Of some 2.1 million clones in the sample, over 85% are singletons; the top ten hold 1% to 1.3%. Cells designated naive CD8 were CD45RO-negative and were positively selected for CCR7, with terminally differentiated effector memory CD45RA+ cells excluded. This TCR came from a man younger than 30 in good health. The chain is built from TRBV6-1 and TRBJ2-7; D is unresolved. The sample consisted of naive CD8+ T cells sorted from blood. CDR3 sequence: CASSEARTYEQYF. The DNA for the CDR3 is TGTGCCAGCAGTGAAGCGAGGACCTACGAGCAGTACTTC.